One T cell receptor (beta chain) is described in this entry. This sample is drawn from a study of blood T cell repertoires in COVID-19. As for the study in general: Acute and convalescent COVID-19 samples came from the United States, Italy and Spain. The cDNA or gDNA used as material had been derived from T cells, B-cell-depleted T cells, or PBMCs.

Original data processing: Quantification of nucleated cells was approximated via reference gene primer amplification. Here immunoSEQ multiplex PCR was the method, and the copy in TCRdb shows in-frame clones only, minus some. V and J calls and clone size come straight from that table; D and trimming were deduced from the DNA. Of 99,000 or so clones in the sample, roughly 82% were seen once. In germline, CDR1 is MDHEN, CDR2 SYDVKM. The CDR3 loop spans 12 amino acids. The germline V and J ends were trimmed by 2 bases and 4 bases, with 5 bases remaining between them. V is TRBV28 and J is TRBJ1-1; D unresolved. Material: peripheral blood. This clonotype was obtained from a man in his 60s with acute or convalescent COVID-19. CDR3 coding DNA: TGTGCCAGCAGTTTACGGGGCACTGAAGCTTTCTTT. Translation gives CASSLRGTEAFF. Using reference TRBV28 and TRBJ1-1 for the parts outside the CDR3, the full variable domain is DVKVTQSSRYLVKRTGEKVFLECVQDMDHENMFWYRQDPGLGLRLIYFSYDVKMKEKGDIPEGYSVSREKKERFSLILESASTNQTSMYLCASSLRGTEAFFGQGTRLTVV.